This TCR beta chain was sequenced for a study of cytomegalovirus exposure and HLA in healthy donors. Study-level results: A highly shared variant cluster was judged a likely technical artifact.

As for this clone: Its antigen is unknown. The junction shows a germline mismatch at one end, possibly a read error.

PCR employed 60 Vbeta and 13 Jbeta primers. Using immunoSEQ multiplex PCR, the repertoire was profiled, and TCRdb retains in-frame clones only, with some absent. The table includes about 190,000 clones, around 85% detected once. The CDR3 totals 14 residues. CDR1 and CDR2 (germline): SGHAT, FQNNGV. The sample taken for sequencing was PBMCs. V is TRBV11-2 and J is TRBJ2-7, with 7 bases identical to TRBD1. The receptor's source is a man aged 50-59 years in good health and CMV-seronegative. CDR3 sequence reads: CASSQGQRVNEQCF. CDR3 coding DNA: TGTGCCAGCAGCCAGGGACAGAGGGTCAACGAGCAGTGCTTC.